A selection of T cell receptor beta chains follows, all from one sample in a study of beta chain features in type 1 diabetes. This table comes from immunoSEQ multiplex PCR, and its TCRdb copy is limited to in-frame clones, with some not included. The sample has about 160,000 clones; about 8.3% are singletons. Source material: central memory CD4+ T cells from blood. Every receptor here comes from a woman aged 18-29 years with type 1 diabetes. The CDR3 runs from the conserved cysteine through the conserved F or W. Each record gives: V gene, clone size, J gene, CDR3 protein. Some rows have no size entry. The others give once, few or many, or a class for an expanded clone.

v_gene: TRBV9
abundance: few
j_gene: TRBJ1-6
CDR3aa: CASSPGRAENSPLHF

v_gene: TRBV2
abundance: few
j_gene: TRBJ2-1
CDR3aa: CARGDRGPYNEQFF

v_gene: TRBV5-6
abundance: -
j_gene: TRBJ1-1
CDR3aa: CASSLLGPRANTEAFF

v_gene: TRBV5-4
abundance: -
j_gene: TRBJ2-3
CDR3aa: CASRQGFEVTDTQYF

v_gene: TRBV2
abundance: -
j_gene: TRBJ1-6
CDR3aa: CASSGNGPGTVGSPLHF

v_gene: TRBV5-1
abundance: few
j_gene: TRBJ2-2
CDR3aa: CASSTGTGSRTGELFF

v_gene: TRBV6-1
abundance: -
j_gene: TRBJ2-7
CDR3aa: CASSELAGGFYEQYF

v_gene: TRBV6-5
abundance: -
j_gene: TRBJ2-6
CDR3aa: CASSRGGSGANVLTF

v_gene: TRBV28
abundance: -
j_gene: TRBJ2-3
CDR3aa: CASSQTGGGSTDTQYF

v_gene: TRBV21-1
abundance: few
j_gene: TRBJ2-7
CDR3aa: CASFQDDPLYEQYF

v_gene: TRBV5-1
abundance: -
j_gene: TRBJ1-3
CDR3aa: CASSLDGGNTIYF

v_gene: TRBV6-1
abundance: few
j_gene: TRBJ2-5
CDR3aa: CANRDLQETQYF

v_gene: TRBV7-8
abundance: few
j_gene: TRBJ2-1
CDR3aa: CASSFATGSYNEQFF

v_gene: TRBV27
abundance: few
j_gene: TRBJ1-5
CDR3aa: CASSLGGFDQPQHF

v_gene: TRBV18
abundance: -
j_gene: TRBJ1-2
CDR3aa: CASSPSGTPYGYTF

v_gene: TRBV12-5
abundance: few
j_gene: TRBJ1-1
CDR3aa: CATGGWDTEAFF

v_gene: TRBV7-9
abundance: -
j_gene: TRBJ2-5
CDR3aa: CASSFDTQETQYF

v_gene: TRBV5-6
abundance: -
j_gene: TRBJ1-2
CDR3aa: CASSFRDRALGGYTF

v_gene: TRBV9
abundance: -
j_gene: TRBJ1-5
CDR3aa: CASSPTGQGTQPQHF

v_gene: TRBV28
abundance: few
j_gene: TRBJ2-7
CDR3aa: CASRDYRVLMDEQYF

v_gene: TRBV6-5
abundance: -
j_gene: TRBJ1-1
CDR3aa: CASSHGTGTEAFF

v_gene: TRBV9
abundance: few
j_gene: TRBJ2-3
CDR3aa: CASRAGGLADTQYF

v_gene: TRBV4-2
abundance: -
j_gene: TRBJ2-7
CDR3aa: CASSQDPAVSYEQYF

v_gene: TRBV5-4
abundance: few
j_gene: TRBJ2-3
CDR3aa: CASSQAGEGDTQYF

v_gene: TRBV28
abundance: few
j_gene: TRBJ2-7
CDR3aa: CASTLRSGTYEQYF

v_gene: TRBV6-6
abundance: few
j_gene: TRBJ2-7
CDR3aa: CASSSTGGAGGLEQYF

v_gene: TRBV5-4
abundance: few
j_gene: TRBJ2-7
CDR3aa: CASSWTSGGTYEQYF

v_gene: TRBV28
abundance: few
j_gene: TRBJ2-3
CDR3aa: CASSHYPGTGDTDTQYF

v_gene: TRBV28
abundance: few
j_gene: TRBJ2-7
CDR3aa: CASRNSGLTDYEQYF

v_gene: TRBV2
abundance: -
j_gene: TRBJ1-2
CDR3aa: CASRGTGVGGYTF

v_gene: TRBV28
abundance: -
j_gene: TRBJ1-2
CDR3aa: CASSGQGALEGYTF

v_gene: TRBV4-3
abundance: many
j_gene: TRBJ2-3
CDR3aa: CASSLGTSGGDTQYF

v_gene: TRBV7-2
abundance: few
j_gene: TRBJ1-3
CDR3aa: CASSFPSSGNTIYF

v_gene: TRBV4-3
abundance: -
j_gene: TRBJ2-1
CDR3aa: CASSQDRNGYNEQFF

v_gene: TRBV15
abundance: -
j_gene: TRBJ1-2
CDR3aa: CATSRDRERGYTF

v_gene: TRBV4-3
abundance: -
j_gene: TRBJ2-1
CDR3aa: CASSHGTSGSYNEQFF

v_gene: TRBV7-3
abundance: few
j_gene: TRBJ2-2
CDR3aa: CASSLQGGSSGELFF

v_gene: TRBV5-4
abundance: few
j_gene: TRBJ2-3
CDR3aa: CASSLARLASDTQYF

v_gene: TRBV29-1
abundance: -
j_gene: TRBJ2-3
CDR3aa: CSVAIAGGPSDTQYF

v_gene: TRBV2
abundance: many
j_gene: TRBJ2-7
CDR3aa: CASTGLHEQYF

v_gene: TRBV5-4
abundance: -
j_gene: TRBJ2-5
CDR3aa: CASSLEQGKETQYF

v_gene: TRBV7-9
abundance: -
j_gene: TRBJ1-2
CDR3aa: CASSLGQWPNGYTF

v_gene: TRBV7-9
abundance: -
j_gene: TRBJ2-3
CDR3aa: CASSFDTGLAYF

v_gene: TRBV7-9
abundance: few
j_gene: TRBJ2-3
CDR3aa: CASSSRDTQYF

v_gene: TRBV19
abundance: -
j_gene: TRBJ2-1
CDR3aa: CASSSRYHEQFF

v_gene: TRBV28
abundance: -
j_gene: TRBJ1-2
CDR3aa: CASSLGGNNIPVYGYTF

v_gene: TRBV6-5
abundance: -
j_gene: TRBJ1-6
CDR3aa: CASSYSGQAFLHF

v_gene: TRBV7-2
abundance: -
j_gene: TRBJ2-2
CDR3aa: CASTPRAGNTGELFF

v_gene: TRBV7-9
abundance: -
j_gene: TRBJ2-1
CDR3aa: CASSPSAGSYNEQFF

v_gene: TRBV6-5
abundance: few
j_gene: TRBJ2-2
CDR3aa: CAIRTGNTGELFF